These 4 T cell receptor beta chains were sequenced from one sample in a study of T-cell memory formation after mild COVID-19. TCRdb analysed the 5' RACE reads with MiXCR anew, one entry per CDR3 protein. This sample carries 100,000 to 150,000 distinct CDR3 sequences, around 15% of them seen once, and the ten largest clones take roughly 5%. Input material: PBMCs or a T cell subset sorted from them (not recorded which). The source is a man younger than 30 who had mild COVID-19 (a few samples of this study predate the infection). Cell type and time point are not known.

This clonotype was recorded many times. The chain combines TRBV7-9 with TRBJ1-1, with TRBD1 matching 7 bases. Trimming removed 4 bases from V and 1 base from J; junction bases left unmatched: 3. This CDR3 is 14 amino acids long. Germline CDR1 is SEHNR and CDR2 is FQNEAQ (reference sequence). The CDR3 loop reads CASSSQGGNTEAFF. The CDR3 bases are TGTGCCAGCAGCTCGCAGGGGGGGAACACTGAAGCTTTCTTT.

This clonotype was seen a handful of times. CDR3 DNA sequence: TGTGCCGCGACAGATTCGCGTGAGCAGTTCTTC. Its translation: CAATDSREQFF. V and J are TRBV28 and TRBJ2-1; tentative D call: TRBD1 (5 bases). CDR3 length: 11 residues. The germline gives CDR1 MDHEN, CDR2 SYDVKM. V was cut by 11 bases and J by 9 bases, with 14 bases left in between.

This clonotype appeared a few times. The V gene is TRBV5-6, the J gene TRBJ2-2, with a tentative D call TRBD2 (6 bases). The CDR3 has 16 amino acids. Germline CDR1 and CDR2: SGHDT and YYEEEE. V dropped 4 bases and J dropped 0 bases, with 13 bases sitting between them. The CDR3 nucleotides read TGTGCCAGCAGCCCCGGGACTCCCGCGAACACCGGGGAGCTGTTTTTT. Translating gives CASSPGTPANTGELFF.

A few counts support this clonotype. The genes are TRBV12-3 or TRBV12-4 and TRBJ1-2; D is unresolved. With 2 bases removed from V and 7 bases from J, the gap between germline ends came to 17 bases. The CDR3 consists of 15 residues. The CDR3 loop is CASSLRSGVGFGYTF. Here the CDR3 DNA reads TGTGCCAGCAGTTTAAGGTCGGGCGTAGGGTTTGGCTACACCTTC.